The subject of this entry is one T cell receptor beta chain. These data come from a study of blood T cell repertoires in COVID-19. In the study overall: In each case, the material was cDNA or gDNA derived from T cells, B-cell-depleted T cells, or PBMCs.

The length of the CDR3 is 13 residues. V lost 4 bases and J lost 2, with 11 bases in between. CDR1 GTSNPN and CDR2 SVGIG come from the germline V gene (reference sequence). Methods used by the authors: The assay estimated nucleated cells by amplifying reference gene primers. This table comes from immunoSEQ multiplex PCR, and its TCRdb copy is limited to in-frame clones, with some not included. Clone size and V and J calls were adopted from that table, with D and trimming inferred from the DNA. This sample has around 140,000 clones, with 75% to 80% found just once. V gene TRBV30 combines with J gene TRBJ1-2; TRBD1 is a possible D gene (6 bases). This TCR was sampled from a woman between 45 and 60 years old with active or convalescent COVID-19. The specimen sequenced was peripheral blood. In nucleotides, the CDR3 is TGTGCCTGGACCAGGGGCCGGAACTATGGCTACACCTTC. Encoded protein: CAWTRGRNYGYTF.